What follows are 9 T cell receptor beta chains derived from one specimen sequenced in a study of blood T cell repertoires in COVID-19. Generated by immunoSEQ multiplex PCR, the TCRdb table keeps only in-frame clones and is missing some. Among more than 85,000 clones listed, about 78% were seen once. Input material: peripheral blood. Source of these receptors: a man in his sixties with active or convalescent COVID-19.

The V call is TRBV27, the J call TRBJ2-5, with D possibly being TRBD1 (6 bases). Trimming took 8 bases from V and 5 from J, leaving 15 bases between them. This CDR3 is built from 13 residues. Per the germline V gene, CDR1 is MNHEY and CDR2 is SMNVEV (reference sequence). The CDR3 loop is CASGKGVGETQYF. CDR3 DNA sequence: TGTGCCAGCGGCAAGGGGGTAGGGGAGACCCAGTACTTC.

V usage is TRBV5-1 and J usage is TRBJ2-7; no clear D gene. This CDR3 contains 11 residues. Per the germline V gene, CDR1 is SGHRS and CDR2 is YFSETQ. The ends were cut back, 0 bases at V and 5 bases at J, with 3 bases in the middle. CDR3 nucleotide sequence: TGCGCCAGCAGCTTGGCCGACGAGCAGTACTTC. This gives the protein CASSLADEQYF.

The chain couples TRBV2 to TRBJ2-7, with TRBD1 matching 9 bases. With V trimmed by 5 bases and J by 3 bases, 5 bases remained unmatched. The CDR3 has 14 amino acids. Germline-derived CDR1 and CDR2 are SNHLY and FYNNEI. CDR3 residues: CASSFETGGYEQYF. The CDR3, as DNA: TGTGCCAGCAGTTTTGAGACAGGGGGCTACGAGCAGTACTTC.

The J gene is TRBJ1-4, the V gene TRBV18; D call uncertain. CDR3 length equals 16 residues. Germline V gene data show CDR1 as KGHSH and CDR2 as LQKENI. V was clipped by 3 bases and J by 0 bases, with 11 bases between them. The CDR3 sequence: CASSPWFEATNEKLFF. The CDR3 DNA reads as TGTGCCAGCTCACCGTGGTTTGAGGCAACTAATGAAAAACTGTTTTTT.

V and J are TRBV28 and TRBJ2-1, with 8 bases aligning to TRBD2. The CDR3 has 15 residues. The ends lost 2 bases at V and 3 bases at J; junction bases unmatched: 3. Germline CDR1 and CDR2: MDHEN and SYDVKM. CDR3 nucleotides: TGTGCCAGCAGTTTACCAGCGGGGGTCTACAATGAGCAGTTCTTC. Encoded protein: CASSLPAGVYNEQFF.

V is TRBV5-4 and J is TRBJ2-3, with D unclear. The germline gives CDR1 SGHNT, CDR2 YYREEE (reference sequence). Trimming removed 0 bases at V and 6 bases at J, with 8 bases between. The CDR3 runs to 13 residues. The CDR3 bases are TGTGCCAGCAGCTTGGAAGTTGAGGATACGCAGTATTTT. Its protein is CASSLEVEDTQYF.

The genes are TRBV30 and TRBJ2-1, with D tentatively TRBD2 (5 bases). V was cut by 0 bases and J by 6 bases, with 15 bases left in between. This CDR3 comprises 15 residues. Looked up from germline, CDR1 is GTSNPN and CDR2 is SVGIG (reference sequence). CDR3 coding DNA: TGTGCCTGGAGTGTACGGGGTCACTCCCTCAATGAGCAGTTCTTC. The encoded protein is CAWSVRGHSLNEQFF.

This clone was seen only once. The DNA for the CDR3 is TGTGCCAGCAGCACCCGACTAGCGGCGAACACCGGGGAGCTGTTTTTT. Translated, it gives CASSTRLAANTGELFF. V usage is TRBV7-2 and J usage is TRBJ2-2, with 9 bases that match TRBD2. In germline, CDR1 is SGHTA, CDR2 FQGNSA. The length of the CDR3 is 16 residues. With V trimmed by 5 bases and J by 0 bases, 4 bases remained unmatched.

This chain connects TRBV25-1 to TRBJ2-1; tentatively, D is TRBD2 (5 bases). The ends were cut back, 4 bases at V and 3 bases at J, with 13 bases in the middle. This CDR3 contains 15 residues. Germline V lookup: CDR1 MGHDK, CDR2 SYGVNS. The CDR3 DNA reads TGTGCCAGCAGTGCTTCTCCGGGGTACTACAATGAGCAGTTCTTC. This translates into CASSASPGYYNEQFF. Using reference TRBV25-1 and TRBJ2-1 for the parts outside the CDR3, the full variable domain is EADIYQTPRYLVIGTGKKITLECSQTMGHDKMYWYQQDPGMELHLIHYSYGVNSTEKGDLSSESTVSRIRTEHFPLTLESARPSHTSQYLCASSASPGYYNEQFFGPGTRLTVL.